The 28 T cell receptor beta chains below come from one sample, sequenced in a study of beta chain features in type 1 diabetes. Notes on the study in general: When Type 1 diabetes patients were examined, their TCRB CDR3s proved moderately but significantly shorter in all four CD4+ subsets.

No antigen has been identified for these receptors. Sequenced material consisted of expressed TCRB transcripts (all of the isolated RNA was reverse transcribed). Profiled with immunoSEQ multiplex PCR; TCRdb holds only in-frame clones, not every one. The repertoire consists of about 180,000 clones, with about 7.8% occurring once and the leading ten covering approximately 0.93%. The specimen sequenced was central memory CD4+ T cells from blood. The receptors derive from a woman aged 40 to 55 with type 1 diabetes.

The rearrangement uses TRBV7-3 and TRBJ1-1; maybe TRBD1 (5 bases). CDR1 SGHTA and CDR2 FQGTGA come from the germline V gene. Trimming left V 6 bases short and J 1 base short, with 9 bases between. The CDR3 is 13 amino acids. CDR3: CASRHTGNTEAFF. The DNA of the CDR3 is TGTGCCAGCAGACACACAGGGAACACTGAAGCTTTCTTT.

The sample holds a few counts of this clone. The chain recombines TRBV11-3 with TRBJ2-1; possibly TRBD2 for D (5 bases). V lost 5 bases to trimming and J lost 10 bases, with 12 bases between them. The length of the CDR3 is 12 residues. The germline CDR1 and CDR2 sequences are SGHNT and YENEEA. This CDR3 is CASSPGPGEQFF. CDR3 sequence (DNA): TGTGCCAGCAGCCCCGGCCCGGGGGAGCAGTTCTTC.

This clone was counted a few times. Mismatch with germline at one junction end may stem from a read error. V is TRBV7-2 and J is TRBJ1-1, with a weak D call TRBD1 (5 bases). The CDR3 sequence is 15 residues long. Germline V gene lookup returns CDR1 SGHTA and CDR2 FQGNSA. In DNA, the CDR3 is TGTGCCAGCACCTTAATGACAACGGGGGACACTGAAGCTTTCTTT. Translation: CASTLMTTGDTEAFF.

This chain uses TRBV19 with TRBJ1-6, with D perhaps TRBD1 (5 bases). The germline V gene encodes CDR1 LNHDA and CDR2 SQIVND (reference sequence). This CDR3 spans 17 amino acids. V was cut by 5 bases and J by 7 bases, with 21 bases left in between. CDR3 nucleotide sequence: TGTGCCAGTAGTGGACCCGGGACTTTGATGGGGAATTCACCCCTCCACTTT. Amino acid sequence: CASSGPGTLMGNSPLHF.

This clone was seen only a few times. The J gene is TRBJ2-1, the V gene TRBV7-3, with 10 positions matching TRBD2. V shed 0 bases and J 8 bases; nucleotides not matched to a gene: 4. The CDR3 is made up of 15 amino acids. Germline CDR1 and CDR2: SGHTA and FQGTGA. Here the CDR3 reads CASSLTSGGAHEQFF. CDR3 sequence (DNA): TGTGCCAGCAGCTTAACGAGCGGGGGGGCCCATGAGCAGTTCTTC.

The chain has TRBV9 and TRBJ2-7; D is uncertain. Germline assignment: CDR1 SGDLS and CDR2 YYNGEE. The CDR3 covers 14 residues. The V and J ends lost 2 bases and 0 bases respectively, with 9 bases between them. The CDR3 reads CASSVTPHSYEQYF. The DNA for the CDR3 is TGTGCCAGCAGCGTCACACCCCACTCCTACGAGCAGTACTTC.

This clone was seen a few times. The CDR3 is CASSLGQVKTQPQHF. CDR3 coding DNA: TGTGCCAGCAGTTTAGGGCAGGTAAAGACTCAGCCCCAGCATTTT. This chain connects TRBV28 to TRBJ1-5, with D unclear. The CDR3 has 15 residues. Germline V gene lookup returns CDR1 MDHEN and CDR2 SYDVKM. Trimming left V 2 bases short and J 6 bases short, with 14 bases between. The variable domain in full, completed from reference TRBV28 and TRBJ1-5, reads DVKVTQSSRYLVKRTGEKVFLECVQDMDHENMFWYRQDPGLGLRLIYFSYDVKMKEKGDIPEGYSVSREKKERFSLILESASTNQTSMYLCASSLGQVKTQPQHFGDGTRLSIL.

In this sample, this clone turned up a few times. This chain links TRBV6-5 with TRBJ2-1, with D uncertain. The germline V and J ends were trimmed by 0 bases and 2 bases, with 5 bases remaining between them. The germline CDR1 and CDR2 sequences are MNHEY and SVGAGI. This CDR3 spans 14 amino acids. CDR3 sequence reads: CASSYSSTYNEQFF. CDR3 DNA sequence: TGTGCCAGCAGTTACTCGAGCACCTACAATGAGCAGTTCTTC.

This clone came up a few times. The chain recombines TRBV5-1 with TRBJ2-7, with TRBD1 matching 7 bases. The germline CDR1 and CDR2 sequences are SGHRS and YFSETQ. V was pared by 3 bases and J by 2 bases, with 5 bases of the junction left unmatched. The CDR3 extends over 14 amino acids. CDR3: CASSSTGRPYEQYF. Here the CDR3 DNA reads TGCGCCAGCAGCTCGACAGGGCGTCCCTACGAGCAGTACTTC. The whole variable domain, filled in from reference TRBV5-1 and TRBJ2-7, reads KAGVTQTPRYLIKTRGQQVTLSCSPISGHRSVSWYQQTPGQGLQFLFEYFSETQRNKGNFPGRFSGRQFSNSRSEMNVSTLELGDSALYLCASSSTGRPYEQYFGPGTRLTVT.

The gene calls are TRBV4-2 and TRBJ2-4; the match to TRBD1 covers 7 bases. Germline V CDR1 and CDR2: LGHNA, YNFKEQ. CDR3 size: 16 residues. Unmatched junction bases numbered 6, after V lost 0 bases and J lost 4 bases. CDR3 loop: CASSQDMRGLKNIQYF. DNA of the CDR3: TGTGCCAGCAGCCAAGATATGAGGGGGCTTAAAAACATTCAGTACTTC.

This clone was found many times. CDR3 residues: CASSADRVVYEQYF. The CDR3 DNA is TGTGCCAGCAGTGCAGACAGGGTAGTCTACGAGCAGTACTTC. The chain employs TRBV6-1 and TRBJ2-7; TRBD1 matches 7 bases. The CDR3 consists of 14 residues. Germline V gene lookup returns CDR1 MNHNS and CDR2 SASEGT. V lost 4 bases and J lost 3; bases outside the gene matches: 6.

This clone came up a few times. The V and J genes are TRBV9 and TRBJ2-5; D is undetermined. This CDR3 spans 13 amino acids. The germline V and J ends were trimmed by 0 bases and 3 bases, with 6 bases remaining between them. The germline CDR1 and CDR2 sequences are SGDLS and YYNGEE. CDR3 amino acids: CASSVAPEETQYF. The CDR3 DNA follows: TGTGCCAGCAGCGTAGCTCCAGAAGAGACCCAGTACTTC.

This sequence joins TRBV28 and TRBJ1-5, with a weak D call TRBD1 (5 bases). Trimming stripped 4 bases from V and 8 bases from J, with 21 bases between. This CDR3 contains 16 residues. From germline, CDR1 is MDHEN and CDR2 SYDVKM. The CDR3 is CASSSQGQGWSEPQHF. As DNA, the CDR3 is TGTGCCAGCAGTTCCCAAGGGCAGGGATGGTCGGAGCCCCAGCATTTT.

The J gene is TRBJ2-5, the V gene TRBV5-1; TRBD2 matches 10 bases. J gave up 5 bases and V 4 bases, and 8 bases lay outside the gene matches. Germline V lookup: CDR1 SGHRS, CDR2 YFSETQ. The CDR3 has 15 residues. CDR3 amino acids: CASSPLAGGVETQYF. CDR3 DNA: TGCGCCAGCAGCCCCTTAGCGGGAGGCGTGGAGACCCAGTACTTC.

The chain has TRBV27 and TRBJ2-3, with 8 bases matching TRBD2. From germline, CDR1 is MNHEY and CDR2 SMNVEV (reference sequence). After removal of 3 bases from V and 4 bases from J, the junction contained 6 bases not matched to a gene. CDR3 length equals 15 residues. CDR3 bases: TGTGCCAGCAGTTTTGGCGGGAGGATGCCAGATACGCAGTATTTT. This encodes CASSFGGRMPDTQYF.

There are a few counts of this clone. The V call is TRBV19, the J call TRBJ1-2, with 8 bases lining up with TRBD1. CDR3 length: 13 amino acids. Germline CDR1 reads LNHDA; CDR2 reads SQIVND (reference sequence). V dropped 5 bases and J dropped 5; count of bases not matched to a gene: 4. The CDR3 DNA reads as TGTGCCAGTAGTCTCGACAGGGGTTATGGCTACACCTTC. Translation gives CASSLDRGYGYTF.

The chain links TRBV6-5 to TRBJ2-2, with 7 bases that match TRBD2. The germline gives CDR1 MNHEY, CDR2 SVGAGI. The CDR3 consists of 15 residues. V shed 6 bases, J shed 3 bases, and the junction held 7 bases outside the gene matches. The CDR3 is CASRSGGMDTGELFF. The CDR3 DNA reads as TGTGCCAGCAGATCGGGGGGTATGGACACCGGGGAGCTGTTTTTT.

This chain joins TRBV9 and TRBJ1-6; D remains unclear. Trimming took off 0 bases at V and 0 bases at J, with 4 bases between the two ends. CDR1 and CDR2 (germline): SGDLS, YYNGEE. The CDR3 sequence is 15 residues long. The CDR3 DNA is TGTGCCAGCAGCGTAGACAGCTCCTATAATTCACCCCTCCACTTT. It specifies CASSVDSSYNSPLHF.

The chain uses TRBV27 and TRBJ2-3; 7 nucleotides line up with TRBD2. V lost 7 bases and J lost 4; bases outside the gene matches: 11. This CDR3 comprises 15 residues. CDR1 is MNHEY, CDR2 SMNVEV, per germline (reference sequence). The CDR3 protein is CASTNWAGVSDTQYF. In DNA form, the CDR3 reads TGTGCCAGCACCAACTGGGCGGGAGTTTCAGATACGCAGTATTTT.

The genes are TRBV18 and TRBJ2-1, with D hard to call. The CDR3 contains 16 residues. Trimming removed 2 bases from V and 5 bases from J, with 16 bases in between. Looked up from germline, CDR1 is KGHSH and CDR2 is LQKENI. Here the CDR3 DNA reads TGTGCCAGCTCACCAATGGCGTCGGCCGGAGACAATGAGCAGTTCTTC. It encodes CASSPMASAGDNEQFF.

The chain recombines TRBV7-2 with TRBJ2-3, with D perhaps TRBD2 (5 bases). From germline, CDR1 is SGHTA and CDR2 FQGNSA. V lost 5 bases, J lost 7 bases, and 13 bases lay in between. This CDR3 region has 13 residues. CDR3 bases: TGTGCCAGCAGCAGGACTGGAACAAATACGCAGTATTTT. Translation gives CASSRTGTNTQYF. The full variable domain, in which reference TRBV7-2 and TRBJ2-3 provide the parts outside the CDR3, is GAGVSQSPSNKVTEKGKDVELRCDPISGHTALYWYRQSLGQGLEFLIYFQGNSAPDKSGLPSDRFSAERTGGSVSTLTIQRTQQEDSAVYLCASSRTGTNTQYFGPGTRLTVL.

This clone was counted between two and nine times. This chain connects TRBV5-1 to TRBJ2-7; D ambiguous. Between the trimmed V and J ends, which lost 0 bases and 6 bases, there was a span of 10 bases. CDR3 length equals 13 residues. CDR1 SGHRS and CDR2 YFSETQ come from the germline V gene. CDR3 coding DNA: TGCGCCAGCAGCTTGGACACTCAGGCCGAGCAGTACTTC. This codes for CASSLDTQAEQYF.

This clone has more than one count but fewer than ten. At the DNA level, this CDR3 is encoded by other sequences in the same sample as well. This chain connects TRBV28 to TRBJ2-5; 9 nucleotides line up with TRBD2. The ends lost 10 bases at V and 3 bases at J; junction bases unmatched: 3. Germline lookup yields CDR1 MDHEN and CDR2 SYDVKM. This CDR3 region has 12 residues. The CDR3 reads CATSGGKETQYF. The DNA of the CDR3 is TGTGCCACGAGCGGGGGGAAAGAGACCCAGTACTTC. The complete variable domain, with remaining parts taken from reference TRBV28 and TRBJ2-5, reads DVKVTQSSRYLVKRTGEKVFLECVQDMDHENMFWYRQDPGLGLRLIYFSYDVKMKEKGDIPEGYSVSREKKERFSLILESASTNQTSMYLCATSGGKETQYFGPGTRLLVL.

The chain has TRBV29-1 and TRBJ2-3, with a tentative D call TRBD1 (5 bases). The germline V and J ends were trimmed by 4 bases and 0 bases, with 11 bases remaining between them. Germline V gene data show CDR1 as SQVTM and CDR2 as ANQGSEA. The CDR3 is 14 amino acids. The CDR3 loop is CSVAQGSSTDTQYF. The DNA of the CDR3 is TGCAGCGTTGCTCAGGGCTCTAGCACAGATACGCAGTATTTT.

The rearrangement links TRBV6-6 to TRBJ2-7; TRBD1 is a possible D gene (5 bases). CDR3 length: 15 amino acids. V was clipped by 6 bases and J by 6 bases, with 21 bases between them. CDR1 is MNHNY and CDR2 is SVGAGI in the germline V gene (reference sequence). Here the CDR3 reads CASRGRAFVFGEQYF. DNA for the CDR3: TGTGCCAGCAGAGGCAGGGCGTTCGTGTTTGGCGAGCAGTACTTC.

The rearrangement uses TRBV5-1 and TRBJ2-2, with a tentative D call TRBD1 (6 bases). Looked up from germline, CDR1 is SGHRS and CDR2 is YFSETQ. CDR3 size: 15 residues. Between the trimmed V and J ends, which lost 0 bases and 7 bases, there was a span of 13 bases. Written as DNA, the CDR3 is TGCGCCAGCAGCTTGGCCAGGGGTCGCGGCGGGGAGCTGTTTTTT. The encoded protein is CASSLARGRGGELFF. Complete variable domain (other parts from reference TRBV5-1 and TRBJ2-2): KAGVTQTPRYLIKTRGQQVTLSCSPISGHRSVSWYQQTPGQGLQFLFEYFSETQRNKGNFPGRFSGRQFSNSRSEMNVSTLELGDSALYLCASSLARGRGGELFFGEGSRLTVL.

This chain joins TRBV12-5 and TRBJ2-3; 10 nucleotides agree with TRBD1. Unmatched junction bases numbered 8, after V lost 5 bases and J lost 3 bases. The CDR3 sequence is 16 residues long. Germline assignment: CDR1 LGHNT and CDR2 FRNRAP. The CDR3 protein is CASGLGTGAITDTQYF. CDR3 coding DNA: TGTGCTAGTGGTCTCGGGACAGGGGCCATTACAGATACGCAGTATTTT.

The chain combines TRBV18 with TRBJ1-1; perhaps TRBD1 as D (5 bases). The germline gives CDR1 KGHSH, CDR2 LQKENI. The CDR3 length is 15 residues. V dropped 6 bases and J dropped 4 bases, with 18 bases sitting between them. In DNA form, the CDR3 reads TGTGCCAGCTCTCGCGAATACAGGTTTTCCACTGAAGCTTTCTTT. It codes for CASSREYRFSTEAFF.